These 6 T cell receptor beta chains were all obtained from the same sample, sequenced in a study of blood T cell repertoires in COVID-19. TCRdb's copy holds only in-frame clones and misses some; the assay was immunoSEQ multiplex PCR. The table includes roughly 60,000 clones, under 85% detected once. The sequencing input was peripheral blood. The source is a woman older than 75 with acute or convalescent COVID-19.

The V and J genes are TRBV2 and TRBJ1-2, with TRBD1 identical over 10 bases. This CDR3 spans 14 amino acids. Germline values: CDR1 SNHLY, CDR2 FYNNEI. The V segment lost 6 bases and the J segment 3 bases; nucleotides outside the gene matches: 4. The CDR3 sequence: CASRQGQGYYGYTF. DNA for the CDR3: TGTGCCAGCAGACAGGGACAGGGGTACTATGGCTACACCTTC.

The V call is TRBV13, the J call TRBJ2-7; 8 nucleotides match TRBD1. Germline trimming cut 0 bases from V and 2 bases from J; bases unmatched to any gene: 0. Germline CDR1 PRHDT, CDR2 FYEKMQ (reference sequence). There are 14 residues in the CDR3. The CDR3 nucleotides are TGTGCCAGCAGCTTAGGGGACAGGGCCTACGAGCAGTACTTC. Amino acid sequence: CASSLGDRAYEQYF.

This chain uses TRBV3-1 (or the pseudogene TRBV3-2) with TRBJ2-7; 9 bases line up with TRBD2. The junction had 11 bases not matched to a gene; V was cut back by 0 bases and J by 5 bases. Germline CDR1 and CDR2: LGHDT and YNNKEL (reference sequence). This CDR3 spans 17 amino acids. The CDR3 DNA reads TGTGCCAGCAGCCAAGATCCAAGGCGGGAGGGCCGCAACGAGCAGTACTTC. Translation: CASSQDPRREGRNEQYF.

The CDR3 loop reads CAIRRSSYNEQFF. As DNA, the CDR3 is TGTGCCATCCGAAGGAGCTCCTACAATGAGCAGTTCTTC. V and J are TRBV6-5 and TRBJ2-1; D remains unclear. CDR1 is MNHEY and CDR2 is SVGAGI in the germline V gene. CDR3 size: 13 residues. The V end lost 10 bases, the J end lost 0 bases, and 10 bases lay between the germline ends.

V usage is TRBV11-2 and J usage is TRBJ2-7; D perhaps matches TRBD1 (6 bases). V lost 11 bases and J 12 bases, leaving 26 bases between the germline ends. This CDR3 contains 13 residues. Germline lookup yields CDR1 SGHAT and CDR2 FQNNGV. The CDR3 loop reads CAVPRGPIYGVYF. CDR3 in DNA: TGTGCCGTCCCCAGGGGCCCCATTTACGGGGTGTACTTC. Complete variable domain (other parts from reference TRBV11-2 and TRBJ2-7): EAGVAQSPRYKIIEKRQSVAFWCNPISGHATLYWYQQILGQGPKLLIQFQNNGVVDDSQLPKDRFSAERLKGVDSTLKIQPAKLEDSAVYLCAVPRGPIYGVYFGPGTRLTVT.

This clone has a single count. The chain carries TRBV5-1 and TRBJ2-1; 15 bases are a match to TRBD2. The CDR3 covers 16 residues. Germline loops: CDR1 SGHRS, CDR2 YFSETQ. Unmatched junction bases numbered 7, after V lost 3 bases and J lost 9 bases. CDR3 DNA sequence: TGCGCCAGCAGCTGGACTAGCGGGAGGGCGAGTGGTGAGCAGTTCTTC. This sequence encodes CASSWTSGRASGEQFF.